This is a list of T cell receptor beta chains from one sample in a study of cytomegalovirus exposure and HLA in healthy donors. The repertoire was sequenced with immunoSEQ multiplex PCR; TCRdb's copy has only in-frame clones and lacks some. The sample shows about 180,000 clones, around 83% of them seen only once. The sample taken for sequencing was PBMCs. The origin of the receptors is a girl aged 2 to 10 in good health and CMV-seropositive. The CDR3 runs from the conserved cysteine through the conserved F or W.

>TRBJ1-1|TRBV19
CASSIARGLPEAFF
>TRBJ2-7|TRBV12-5
CASGPVAGQGYEQYF
>TRBJ1-1|TRBV7-8
CASSLNQATRADTEAFF
>TRBJ2-3|TRBV30
CAWKKGQGGDTQYF
>TRBJ2-1|TRBV5-1
CASSLGGGRAQFF
>TRBJ2-7|TRBV9
CASSVGLAADYEQYF
>TRBJ2-7|TRBV9
CASSVGQRESEQYF
>TRBJ1-1|TRBV4-1
CASSQDFGMNTEAFF
>TRBJ1-3|TRBV7-9
CASSSPGQADGNTIYF
>TRBJ2-6|TRBV6-5
CASKGGSGANVLTF
>TRBJ2-6|TRBV23-1
CARLPGVSGANVLTF
>TRBJ2-2|TRBV7-9
CASSPSTGGTGELFF
>TRBJ1-5|TRBV27
CASSPGQGSQPQHF
>TRBJ1-1|TRBV25-1
CASSRDHTEAFF
>TRBJ1-3|TRBV19
CASRSGSGNTIYF
>TRBJ2-6|TRBV15
CATSRASSGANVLTF
>TRBJ1-2|TRBV29-1
CSVEDFSDRGGNYGYTF
>TRBJ1-6|TRBV6-5
CASSLIREHNSPLHF
>TRBJ1-2|TRBV4-2
CASNYVPTGGYGYTF
>TRBJ2-2|TRBV9
CASSASEVAGIFTGELFF
>TRBJ1-6|TRBV30
CAWTESAALPLHF
>TRBJ1-1|TRBV5-1
CASSLDPDREAFF
>TRBJ2-2|TRBV9
CASSVLTDGGGRITGELFF
>NA|TRBV6-1
CASSDREGRYEQYF
>TRBJ1-2|TRBV6-6
CASSYSEGDYTF
>TRBJ1-2|TRBV9
CASSGQGLGYTF
>TRBJ1-2|TRBV10-1
CASRDRAPSGYGYTF
>TRBJ1-1|TRBV9
CASSQGVVSTEAFF
>TRBJ1-2|TRBV19
CASRPTGISYGYTF
>TRBJ1-1|TRBV2
CASRPFDRGGMNTEAFF
>TRBJ2-5|TRBV25-1
CASSDGLRKETQYF
>TRBJ1-3|TRBV9
CASSVAVVGASGNTIYF
>TRBJ1-2|TRBV5-8
CASSLTGPYGYTF
>TRBJ2-7|TRBV2
CASREMENWRYEQYF
>TRBJ2-1|TRBV5-1
CASSLSLLAGMYNEQFF
>TRBJ1-4|TRBV19
CASSIYQGMYEKLFF
>TRBJ1-2|TRBV4-2
CASSQGGQGAGGYTF
>TRBJ1-2|TRBV6-5
CASSRQGNYGYTF
>TRBJ2-7|TRBV9
CASSRTGTSSYEQYF
>TRBJ1-6|TRBV30
CAWSRRENSPLHF
>TRBJ2-7|TRBV9
CASSGTGGSYEQYF
>TRBJ2-7|TRBV9
CASSSAGTDIYEQYF
>TRBJ2-3|TRBV6-6
CASIEAPLAGAPTQYF
>TRBJ1-1|TRBV30
CAGGVTEAFF
>TRBJ1-6|TRBV27
CASSFGGPGQPYNSPLHF
>TRBJ2-5|TRBV5-1
CASSGLAGGETQYF
>NA|TRBV30
CAWSGNYEQYF
>TRBJ2-6|TRBV6-5
CASSLRGSGANVLTF
>TRBJ1-2|TRBV9
CASSRDQGYGYTF
>TRBJ2-1|TRBV15
CATSRDGGEGEQFF
>TRBJ1-2|TRBV2
CASSSTNYGYTF
>TRBJ1-1|TRBV19
CASSIIQASDEAFF
>TRBJ2-7|TRBV7-8
CASRNRGVYEQYF
>TRBJ2-5|TRBV5-1
CASSLAGTSRETQYF
>TRBJ1-6|TRBV5-1
CASSLAMGGSYNSPLHF
>TRBJ1-3|TRBV28
CASSTSRGSGNTIYF
>TRBJ2-7|TRBV5-6
CASSPTGFVSYEQYF
>TRBJ1-5|TRBV6-6
CASRDLMTENQPQHF
>TRBJ2-1|TRBV6-5
CASGSGEGSYNEQFF
>TRBJ1-2|TRBV6-1
CASRRDRVVYGYTF